This TCR beta chain was sequenced in a study of T cell responses to AZD1222 COVID-19 vaccine. Study-level results: In a largely white British group with more females than males, clonal diversity was possibly underestimated. Reportedly, close to half of spike-specific TCRs are directed against unmutated variant regions. Spike-specific TCR breadth and depth went up after people got two AZD1222 doses. Vaccine-associated CD4 TCRs ranged over spike, dominating at 160-218 and 743-854.

A single count supports this clone. Its antigen remains unknown. Generated by immunoSEQ multiplex PCR, the TCRdb table keeps only in-frame clones and is missing some. The sample yields around 130,000 clones, 88% seen once. The specimen was peripheral blood, collected on day 0 of MenACWY control vaccination. The clonotype originates from an adult in good health.

Here the CDR3 reads CATSRTSAYEQYF. The CDR3 DNA reads as TGTGCCACGTCCAGGACATCGGCCTACGAGCAGTACTTC. This rearrangement joins TRBV19 to TRBJ2-7, with TRBD1 as a possible D gene (5 bases). CDR3 length: 13 residues. CDR1 and CDR2 from the germline V gene are LNHDA and SQIVND (reference sequence). V was trimmed by 10 bases and J by 2 bases, leaving 15 bases between them. Complete variable domain (other parts from reference TRBV19 and TRBJ2-7): DGGITQSPKYLFRKEGQNVTLSCEQNLNHDAMYWYRQDPGQGLRLIYYSQIVNDFQKGDIAEGYSVSREKKESFPLTVTSAQKNPTAFYLCATSRTSAYEQYFGPGTRLTVT.